This TCR beta chain is drawn from a study of T cells in Graves' hyperthyroidism and ophthalmopathy. Study as a whole: Peripheral blood was collected at initial diagnosis, before any treatment. Study-level findings and limits: Most thyroid clonotypes that were expanded above 0.001 also turned up in blood.

Ahead of any ophthalmopathy symptoms, the blood sample was obtained at the first diagnosis of hyperthyroidism. This CDR3 has 15 amino acids. In germline, CDR1 is MNHEY, CDR2 SVGAGI. The J segment lost 5 bases and the V segment lost 2 bases, leaving 8 bases of the junction unmatched. The CDR3 regions of TCR beta were amplified from RNA transcripts. The study used the HTBI primer set for a first-round RT-PCR of the TCR CDR3. TCRdb re-derived calls from the multiplex PCR reads in MiXCR, one entry per CDR3 protein. This table holds about 290,000 distinct CDR3 sequences, less than 15% found once. On this clonotype: The antigen is not known.

The source of this sequence is a woman aged 25 to 39 with Graves' hyperthyroidism that later progressed to Graves' ophthalmopathy. The sequenced material came from blood. The gene calls are TRBV6-5 and TRBJ2-5; 7 bases match TRBD2. In DNA form, the CDR3 reads TGTGCCAGCAGTTACCCCAGTGGGGGGGGGGAGACCCAGTACTTC. This encodes CASSYPSGGGETQYF.